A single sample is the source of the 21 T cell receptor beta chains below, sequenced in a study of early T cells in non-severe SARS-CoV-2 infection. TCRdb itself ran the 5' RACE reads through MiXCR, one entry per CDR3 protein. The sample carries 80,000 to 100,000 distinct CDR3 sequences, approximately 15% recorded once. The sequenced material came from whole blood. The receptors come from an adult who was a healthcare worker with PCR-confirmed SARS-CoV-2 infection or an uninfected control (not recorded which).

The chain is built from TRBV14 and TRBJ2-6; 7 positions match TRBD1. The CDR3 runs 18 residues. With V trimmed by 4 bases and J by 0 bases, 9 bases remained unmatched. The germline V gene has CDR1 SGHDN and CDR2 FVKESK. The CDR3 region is CASSLRQGLRSGANVLTF. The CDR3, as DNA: TGTGCCAGCAGCCTTAGACAGGGTTTACGCTCTGGGGCCAACGTCCTGACTTTC.

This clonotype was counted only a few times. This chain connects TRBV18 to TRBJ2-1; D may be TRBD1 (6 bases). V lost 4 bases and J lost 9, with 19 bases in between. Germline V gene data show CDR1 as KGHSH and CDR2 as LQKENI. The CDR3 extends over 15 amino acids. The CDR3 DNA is TGTGCCAGCTCACTATCCGGGACACTCTCTAGTGAGCAGTTCTTC. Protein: CASSLSGTLSSEQFF.

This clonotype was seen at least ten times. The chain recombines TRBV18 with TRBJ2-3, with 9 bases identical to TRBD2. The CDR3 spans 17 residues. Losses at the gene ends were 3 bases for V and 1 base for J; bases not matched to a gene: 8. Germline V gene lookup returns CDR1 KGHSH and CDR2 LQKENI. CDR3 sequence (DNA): TGTGCCAGCTCACCGGGGGCTAGCGGGGTTGGCACAGATACGCAGTATTTT. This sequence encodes CASSPGASGVGTDTQYF.

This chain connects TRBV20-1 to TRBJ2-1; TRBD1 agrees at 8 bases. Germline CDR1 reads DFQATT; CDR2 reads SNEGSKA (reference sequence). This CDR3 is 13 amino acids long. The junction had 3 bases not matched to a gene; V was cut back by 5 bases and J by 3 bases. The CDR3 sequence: CSAWTGSYNEQFF. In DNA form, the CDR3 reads TGCAGTGCTTGGACAGGGAGCTACAATGAGCAGTTCTTC.

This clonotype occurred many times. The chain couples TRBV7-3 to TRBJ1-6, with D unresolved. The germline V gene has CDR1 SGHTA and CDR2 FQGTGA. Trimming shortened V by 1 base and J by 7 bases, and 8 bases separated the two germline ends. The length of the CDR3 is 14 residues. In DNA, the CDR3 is TGTGCCAGCAGCTTAAATCGGAACAATTCACCCCTCCACTTT. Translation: CASSLNRNNSPLHF.

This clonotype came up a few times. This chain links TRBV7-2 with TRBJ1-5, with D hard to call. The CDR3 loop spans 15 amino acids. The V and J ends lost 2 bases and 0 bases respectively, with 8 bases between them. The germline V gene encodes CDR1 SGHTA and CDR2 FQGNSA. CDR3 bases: TGTGCCAGCAGCTTACTTGGCTATAGCAATCAGCCCCAGCATTTT. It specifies CASSLLGYSNQPQHF.

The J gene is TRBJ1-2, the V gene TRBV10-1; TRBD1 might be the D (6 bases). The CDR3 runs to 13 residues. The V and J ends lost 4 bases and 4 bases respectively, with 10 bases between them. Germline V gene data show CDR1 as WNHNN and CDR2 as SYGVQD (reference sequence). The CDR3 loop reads CASSARDTYGYTF. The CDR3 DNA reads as TGCGCCAGCAGTGCCCGGGACACCTATGGCTACACCTTC.

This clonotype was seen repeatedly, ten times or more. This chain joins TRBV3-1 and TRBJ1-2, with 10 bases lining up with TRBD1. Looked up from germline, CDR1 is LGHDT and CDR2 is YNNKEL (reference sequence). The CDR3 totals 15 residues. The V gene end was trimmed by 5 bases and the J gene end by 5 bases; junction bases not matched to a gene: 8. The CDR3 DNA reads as TGTGCCAGCAGCTACCGGACAGGGGGGAGTTATGGCTACACCTTC. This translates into CASSYRTGGSYGYTF. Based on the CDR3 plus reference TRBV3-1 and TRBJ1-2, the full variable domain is DTAVSQTPKYLVTQMGNDKSIKCEQNLGHDTMYWYKQDSKKFLKIMFSYNNKELIINETVPNRFSPKSPDKAHLNLHINSLELGDSAVYFCASSYRTGGSYGYTFGSGTRLTVV.

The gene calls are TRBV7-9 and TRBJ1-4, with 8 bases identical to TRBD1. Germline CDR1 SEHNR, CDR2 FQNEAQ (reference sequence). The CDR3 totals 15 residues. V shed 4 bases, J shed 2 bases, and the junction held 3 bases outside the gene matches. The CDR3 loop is CASSSRQGTNEKLFF. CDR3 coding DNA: TGTGCCAGCAGCTCCCGACAGGGGACTAATGAAAAACTGTTTTTT.

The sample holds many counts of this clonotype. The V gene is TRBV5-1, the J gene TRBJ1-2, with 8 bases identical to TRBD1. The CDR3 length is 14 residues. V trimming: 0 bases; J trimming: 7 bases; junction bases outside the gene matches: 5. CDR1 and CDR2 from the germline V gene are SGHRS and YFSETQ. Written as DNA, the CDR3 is TGCGCCAGCAGCTTGGCCGGACAGGGTGCTGGCTACACCTTC. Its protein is CASSLAGQGAGYTF.

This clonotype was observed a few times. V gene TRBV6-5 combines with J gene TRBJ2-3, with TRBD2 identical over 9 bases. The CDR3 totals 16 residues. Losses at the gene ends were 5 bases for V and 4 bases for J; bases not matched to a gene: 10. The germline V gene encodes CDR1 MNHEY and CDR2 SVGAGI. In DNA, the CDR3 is TGTGCCAGCAGTCTGGAGGGGACTAGCAGCTCAGATACGCAGTATTTT. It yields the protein CASSLEGTSSSDTQYF.

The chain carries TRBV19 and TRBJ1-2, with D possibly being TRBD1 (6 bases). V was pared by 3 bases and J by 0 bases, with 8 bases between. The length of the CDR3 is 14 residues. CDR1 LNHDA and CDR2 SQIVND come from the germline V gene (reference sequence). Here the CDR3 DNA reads TGTGCCAGTAGTATCGGGGGCTCTAACTATGGCTACACCTTC. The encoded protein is CASSIGGSNYGYTF.

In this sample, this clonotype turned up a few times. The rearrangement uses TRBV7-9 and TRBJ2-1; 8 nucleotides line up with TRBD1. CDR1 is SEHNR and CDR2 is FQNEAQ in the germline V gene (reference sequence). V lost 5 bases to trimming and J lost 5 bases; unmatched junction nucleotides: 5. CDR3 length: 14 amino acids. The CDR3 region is CASSQTGEDNEQFF. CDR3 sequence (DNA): TGTGCCAGCAGCCAGACAGGGGAGGACAATGAGCAGTTCTTC.

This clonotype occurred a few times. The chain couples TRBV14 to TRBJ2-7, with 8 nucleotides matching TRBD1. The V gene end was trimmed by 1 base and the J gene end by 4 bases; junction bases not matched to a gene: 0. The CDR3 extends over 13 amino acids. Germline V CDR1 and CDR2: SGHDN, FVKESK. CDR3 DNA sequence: TGTGCCAGCAGCCAAGGGACAGGGTACGAGCAGTACTTC. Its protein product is CASSQGTGYEQYF.

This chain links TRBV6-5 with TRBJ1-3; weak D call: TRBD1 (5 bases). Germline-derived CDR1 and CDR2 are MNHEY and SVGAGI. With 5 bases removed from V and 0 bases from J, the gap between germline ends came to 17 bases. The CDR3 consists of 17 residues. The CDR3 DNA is TGTGCCAGCAGTCGGGACTCCTGGTGGACCTCTGGAAACACCATATATTTT. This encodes CASSRDSWWTSGNTIYF.

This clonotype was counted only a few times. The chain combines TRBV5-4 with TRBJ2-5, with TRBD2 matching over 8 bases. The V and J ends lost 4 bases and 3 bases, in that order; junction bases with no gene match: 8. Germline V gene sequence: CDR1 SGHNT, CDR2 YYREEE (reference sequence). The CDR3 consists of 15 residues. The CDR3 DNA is TGTGCCAGCAGCCCGCCGGGGGGGGCGGAAGAGACCCAGTACTTC. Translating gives CASSPPGGAEETQYF.

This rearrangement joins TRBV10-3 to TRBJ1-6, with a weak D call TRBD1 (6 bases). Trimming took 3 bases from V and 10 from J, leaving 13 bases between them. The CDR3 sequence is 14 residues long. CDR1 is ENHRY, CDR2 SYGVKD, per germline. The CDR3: CAISDRQGNSPLHF. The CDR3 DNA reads TGTGCCATCAGTGATCGGCAGGGGAACTCACCCCTCCACTTT.

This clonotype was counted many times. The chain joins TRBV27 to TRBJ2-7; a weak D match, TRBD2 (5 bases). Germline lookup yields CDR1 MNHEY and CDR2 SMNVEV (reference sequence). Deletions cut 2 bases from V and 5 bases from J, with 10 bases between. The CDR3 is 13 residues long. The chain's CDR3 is CASSLRGFHEQYF. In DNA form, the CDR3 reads TGTGCCAGCAGTTTACGGGGTTTCCACGAGCAGTACTTC.

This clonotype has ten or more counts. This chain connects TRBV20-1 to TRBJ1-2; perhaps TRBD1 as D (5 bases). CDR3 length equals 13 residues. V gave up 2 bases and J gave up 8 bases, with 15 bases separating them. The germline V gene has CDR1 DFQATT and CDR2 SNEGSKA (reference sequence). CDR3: CSARQNAGYGYTF. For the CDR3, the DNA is TGCAGTGCTAGACAGAACGCAGGGTACGGCTACACCTTC.

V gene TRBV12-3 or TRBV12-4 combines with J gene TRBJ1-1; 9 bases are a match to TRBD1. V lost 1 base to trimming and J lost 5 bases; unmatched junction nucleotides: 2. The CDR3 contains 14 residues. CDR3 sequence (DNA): TGTGCCAGCAGTTTAGTGGGGACAGGGACTGAAGCTTTCTTT. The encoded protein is CASSLVGTGTEAFF.

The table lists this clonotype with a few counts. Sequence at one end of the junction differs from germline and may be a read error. CDR3 region: CASSPGTSGGQETQYF. The DNA for the CDR3 is TGTGCTAGCAGCCCCGGGACTAGCGGGGGACAAGAGACCCAGTACTTC. The chain carries TRBV7-7 and TRBJ2-5; 14 bases agree with TRBD2. The germline V gene has CDR1 SSHAT and CDR2 FNYEAQ (reference sequence). There are 16 residues in the CDR3.